These T cell receptor beta chains were read from a single sample in a study of vaccination and CD4 T cells after COVID-19. These receptors are not linked to any known antigen. A single record per CDR3 protein comes from TCRdb applying MiXCR to the PCR reads. The sample contains 13,000 to 15,000 distinct CDR3 sequences, under 85% of which appear only once. What was sequenced was CD4+ T cells from blood, cultured in vitro. The receptors derive from a human donor who had recovered from COVID-19. CDR3s include the opening cysteine and the closing phenylalanine or tryptophan. A D gene is named only where the DNA matches it firmly. Not every row has a clone size; where given, it reads once, few, many or a size class.

d_gene | j_gene | v_gene | abundance | CDR3aa | CDR3nt
. | TRBJ2-7 | TRBV10-1 | few | CAIPSNPYEQYF | TGCGCCATTCCGAGTAACCCCTACGAGCAGTACTTC
. | TRBJ1-6 | TRBV6-1 | few | CASNRADSPLHF | TGTGCCAGCAACAGGGCCGATTCACCCCTCCACTTT
. | TRBJ2-1 | TRBV6-5 | . | CASSYRPINEQFF | TGTGCCAGCAGTTACCGACCGATAAATGAGCAGTTCTTC
. | TRBJ1-5 | TRBV28 | few | CASSLSGDQPQHF | TGTGCCAGCAGTTTAAGCGGGGATCAGCCCCAGCATTTT
. | TRBJ2-3 | TRBV7-2 | medium-sized | CASSPNYLATDTQYF | TGTGCCAGCAGCCCGAACTACTTAGCCACAGATACGCAGTATTTT
TRBD1 | TRBJ2-1 | TRBV12-3/TRBV12-4 | . | CASSSPGQGEEQFF | TGTGCCAGCAGTTCCCCTGGACAGGGCGAAGAGCAGTTCTTC
TRBD1 | TRBJ2-4 | TRBV4-3 | . | CASSQRRQGATKNIQYF | TGCGCCAGCAGCCAAAGACGACAGGGGGCAACCAAAAACATTCAATACTTC
. | TRBJ1-1 | TRBV20-1 | . | CSARTNMNTEAFF | TGCAGTGCTAGAACGAATATGAACACTGAAGCTTTCTTT
. | TRBJ1-6 | TRBV6-1 | . | CASSLRSDWSPLHF | TGTGCCAGCAGCCTCAGGTCTGATTGGTCACCCCTCCACTTT
. | TRBJ2-7 | TRBV11-2 | . | CASSFPRRIFPYEQYF | TGTGCCAGCAGCTTCCCTCGGAGGATATTCCCCTACGAGCAGTACTTC
TRBD2 | TRBJ2-5 | TRBV15 | few | CATSTGSGRAAWETQYF | TGTGCCACCAGCACCGGAAGCGGGAGGGCCGCGTGGGAGACCCAGTACTTC
. | TRBJ1-5 | TRBV7-2 | . | CASSPRGVQMNQPQHF | TGTGCCAGCAGCCCGAGGGGGGTACAGATGAATCAGCCCCAGCATTTT
TRBD1 | TRBJ1-1 | TRBV28 | few | CASSSPGQGDTEAFF | TGTGCCAGCAGCTCACCGGGACAGGGAGACACTGAAGCTTTCTTT
TRBD2 | TRBJ2-3 | TRBV20-1 | . | CSAWTSGRGDTQYF | TGCAGTGCTTGGACTAGCGGGAGAGGAGATACGCAGTATTTT
. | TRBJ2-2 | TRBV7-2 | . | CASSPRPGGPGELFF | TGTGCCAGCAGCCCCCGCCCAGGGGGGCCCGGGGAGCTGTTTTTT
. | TRBJ1-2 | TRBV19 | . | CASRLPENYGYTF | TGTGCCAGTAGACTACCTGAAAACTATGGCTACACCTTC
. | TRBJ1-6 | TRBV28 | . | CASRNRVMNSPLHF | TGTGCCAGCAGAAACAGGGTCATGAATTCACCCCTCCACTTT
. | TRBJ1-5 | TRBV7-2 | few | CASSPWAIPYSNQPQHF | TGTGCCAGCAGCCCATGGGCGATTCCATATAGCAATCAGCCCCAGCATTTT
. | TRBJ1-5 | TRBV7-8 | . | CASSFRALSNQPQHF | TGTGCCAGCAGCTTTCGGGCCCTTAGCAATCAGCCCCAGCATTTT
TRBD1 | TRBJ1-1 | TRBV27 | few | CASSSILRQGGTEAFF | TGTGCCAGCAGTTCCATACTGAGACAGGGAGGGACTGAAGCTTTCTTT
. | TRBJ2-3 | TRBV6-2/TRBV6-3 | . | CASSQVTDTQYF | TGTGCCAGCAGTCAGGTCACAGATACGCAGTATTTT
. | TRBJ2-5 | TRBV6-2/TRBV6-3 | . | CASNKLTGLQETQYF | TGTGCCAGCAATAAGTTAACAGGCCTACAAGAGACCCAGTACTTC
. | TRBJ1-2 | TRBV20-1 | . | CSGRGQVDGYTF | TGCAGTGGAAGGGGCCAGGTGGATGGCTACACCTTC
. | TRBJ1-5 | TRBV7-8 | . | CASSLFAGPSNQPQHF | TGTGCCAGCAGCTTATTCGCGGGTCCTAGCAATCAGCCCCAGCATTTT
TRBD2 | TRBJ2-1 | TRBV20-1 | . | CSARATDRLAGGPRGNEQFF | TGCAGTGCTAGAGCTACCGACCGACTAGCGGGAGGGCCCCGGGGCAATGAGCAGTTCTTC
. | TRBJ2-2 | TRBV7-2 | . | CASSLVGGAGTGELFF | TGTGCCAGCAGCTTAGTTGGAGGGGCGGGCACCGGGGAGCTGTTTTTT
. | TRBJ1-2 | TRBV20-1 | . | CSAPGGTHGYTF | TGCAGTGCCCCGGGGGGAACACATGGCTACACCTTC
TRBD2 | TRBJ2-7 | TRBV11-2 | . | CASSLTHLRLAGSYEQYF | TGTGCCAGCAGCTTAACCCACCTTCGACTAGCGGGCTCCTACGAGCAGTACTTC
TRBD2 | TRBJ2-5 | TRBV15 | . | CATGPRAGAVETQYF | TGTGCCACCGGCCCCCGGGCGGGAGCTGTGGAGACCCAGTACTTC
. | TRBJ2-7 | TRBV9 | . | CASSVTVTGRAYEQYF | TGTGCCAGCAGCGTAACGGTGACAGGCCGCGCCTACGAGCAGTACTTC
. | TRBJ1-2 | TRBV25-1 | medium-sized | CASSEFGRGGNYGYTF | TGTGCCAGCAGTGAATTTGGCAGGGGCGGCAACTATGGCTACACCTTC
TRBD1 | TRBJ1-2 | TRBV7-8 | . | CASSLALDRLPYGYTF | TGTGCCAGCAGCTTAGCACTGGACAGGCTCCCTTATGGCTACACCTTC
TRBD2 | TRBJ2-7 | TRBV28 | . | CALGPGLEGGPAGRSYEQYF | TGTGCCCTGGGCCCGGGACTAGAGGGAGGGCCTGCCGGAAGGTCCTACGAGCAGTACTTC
. | TRBJ1-6 | TRBV15 | . | CATSREKAAYDPLHF | TGTGCCACCAGCAGAGAGAAGGCAGCCTACGACCCCCTCCACTTT
. | TRBJ1-1 | TRBV28 | . | CASTGPMNTEAFF | TGTGCCAGCACAGGGCCCATGAACACTGAAGCTTTCTTT
TRBD2 | TRBJ2-5 | TRBV7-2 | few | CASSPLIASGGVETQYF | TGTGCCAGCAGCCCATTAATAGCTAGCGGGGGGGTAGAGACCCAGTACTTC
. | TRBJ2-7 | TRBV6-5 | . | CASSYSGHGANEQYF | TGTGCCAGCAGTTACTCTGGGCACGGAGCCAACGAGCAGTACTTC
. | TRBJ1-5 | TRBV6-1 | . | CASSSRAVPYSNQPQHF | TGTGCCAGCAGCTCTCGGGCCGTACCATATAGCAATCAGCCCCAGCATTTT
. | TRBJ2-3 | TRBV25-1 | . | CASRWRGWDTQYF | TGTGCCAGCAGATGGAGAGGCTGGGATACGCAGTATTTT
. | TRBJ2-3 | TRBV20-1 | . | CSARMGGSTDTQYF | TGCAGTGCTAGGATGGGCGGGAGCACAGATACGCAGTATTTT
TRBD2 | TRBJ2-5 | TRBV20-1 | . | CSAKLAGSQETQYF | TGCAGTGCCAAACTAGCGGGCAGCCAAGAGACCCAGTACTTC
. | TRBJ1-1 | TRBV6-2/TRBV6-3 | . | CASRPAGNTEAFF | TGTGCCAGCAGGCCTGCAGGGAACACTGAAGCTTTCTTT
. | TRBJ1-4 | TRBV27 | . | CASSRQFF | TGTGCCAGCAGTCGACAGTTTTTT
TRBD2 | TRBJ2-7 | TRBV27 | . | CAGTGLAGIYEQYF | TGTGCCGGTACGGGGCTAGCGGGAATCTACGAGCAGTACTTC
. | TRBJ2-5 | TRBV21-1 | . | CASSKVRGGETQYF | TGTGCCAGCAGCAAAGTCAGGGGTGGGGAGACCCAGTACTTC
. | TRBJ1-1 | TRBV15 | . | CATRALPNTEAFF | TGTGCCACCAGAGCCCTTCCGAACACTGAAGCTTTCTTT